The 28 T cell receptor beta chains in this list originate from one sample, sequenced in a study of OX40 agonist ivuxolimab in advanced cancers. The library was built by means of the immunoSEQ multiplex PCR assay. Held by TCRdb, this immuneACCESS table contains in-frame sequences only and omits some clones. Under half of the omission traces to an unresolved V gene where checked; the cause of the rest is unknown. This sample has more than 50,000 clones in its table, and 90% to 95% of those were observed once. The leading ten clones occupy about 19% of the sample. Material: CD4+ or CD8+ T cells sorted from blood, obtained in a trial of the OX40 agonist ivuxolimab. Every receptor here comes from an adult with an advanced solid tumor such as melanoma, head and neck, liver or kidney cancer.

The chain employs TRBV5-4 and TRBJ2-1; 8 nucleotides align to TRBD2. The CDR3 extends over 15 amino acids. Germline CDR1 and CDR2: SGHNT and YYREEE (reference sequence). Trimming cost V 4 bases and J 2 bases; bases outside gene matches: 5. The CDR3 DNA reads TGTGCCAGCAGCCCCGGGACTAGGGCCTACAATGAGCAGTTCTTC. Protein product: CASSPGTRAYNEQFF.

The V gene is TRBV5-6, the J gene TRBJ2-3, with unresolved D. This CDR3 comprises 15 residues. Trimming pared 2 bases from V and 1 base from J, leaving 11 bases between. Germline V gives CDR1 SGHDT, CDR2 YYEEEE. CDR3 in amino acids: CASSLWGVGTDTQYF. The CDR3 region has the DNA TGTGCCAGCAGCTTATGGGGTGTGGGCACAGATACGCAGTATTTT.

The rearrangement uses TRBV19 and TRBJ2-1; no clear D. The CDR3 length is 15 residues. The germline gives CDR1 LNHDA, CDR2 SQIVND (reference sequence). Trimming took off 5 bases at V and 0 bases at J, with 11 bases between the two ends. CDR3 protein: CASSFLQSSYNEQFF. The DNA of the CDR3 is TGTGCCAGTAGTTTTTTGCAGAGCTCCTACAATGAGCAGTTCTTC.

The chain joins TRBV5-4 to TRBJ2-5, with D possibly matching TRBD2 (6 bases). The CDR3 has 17 residues. Germline CDR1 and CDR2: SGHNT and YYREEE (reference sequence). Trimming took 4 bases from V and 4 from J, leaving 23 bases between them. Here the CDR3 reads CASSLVGGRTPGETQYF. The DNA of the CDR3 is TGTGCCAGCAGCCTAGTCGGGGGACGGACACCCGGAGAGACCCAGTACTTC.

The genes are TRBV27 and TRBJ2-1, with TRBD1 matching 7 bases. The CDR3 covers 17 residues. V trimming: 5 bases; J trimming: 4 bases; junction bases outside the gene matches: 14. CDR1 is MNHEY, CDR2 SMNVEV, per germline (reference sequence). CDR3 nucleotides: TGTGCCAGCAGTACCTTAGGGGGCGGAACTAGTTACAATGAGCAGTTCTTC. It translates to CASSTLGGGTSYNEQFF.

The chain links TRBV7-6 to TRBJ2-1; D may correspond to TRBD1 or TRBD2 (5 bases each). This CDR3 is built from 16 residues. Between the trimmed V and J ends, which lost 5 bases and 5 bases, there was a span of 19 bases. The germline V gene has CDR1 SGHVS and CDR2 FNYEAQ. The DNA of the CDR3 is TGTGCCAGCAGCCCCCGGGACCACCCCTTACACAATGAGCAGTTCTTC. It is translated as CASSPRDHPLHNEQFF.

This clone has only one observation. The V gene is TRBV7-9, the J gene TRBJ2-3; 9 bases fit TRBD1. The CDR3 runs to 15 residues. Germline values: CDR1 SEHNR, CDR2 FQNEAQ (reference sequence). With V trimmed by 5 bases and J by 3 bases, 6 bases remained unmatched. The CDR3 DNA follows: TGTGCCAGCAGCCCTGACAGGGGGGGGACAGATACGCAGTATTTT. Encoded protein: CASSPDRGGTDTQYF.

The chain employs TRBV28 and TRBJ2-7; D remains ambiguous. The germline V gene encodes CDR1 MDHEN and CDR2 SYDVKM. Trimming pared 0 bases from V and 5 bases from J, leaving 14 bases between. This CDR3 is 15 amino acids long. The CDR3 here is CASSLWSEVNHEQYF. Written as DNA, the CDR3 is TGTGCCAGCAGTTTATGGTCCGAGGTAAACCACGAGCAGTACTTC.

This chain joins TRBV7-9 and TRBJ2-7; 10 bases agree with TRBD1. J gave up 6 bases and V 3 bases, and 5 bases lay outside the gene matches. CDR1 and CDR2 (germline): SEHNR, FQNEAQ (reference sequence). This CDR3 has 14 residues. This CDR3 reads CASSFDRGRPEQYF. As DNA, the CDR3 is TGTGCCAGCAGCTTCGACAGGGGGCGCCCCGAGCAGTACTTC.

The V and J genes are TRBV4-3 and TRBJ2-1, with D possibly matching TRBD2 (6 bases). The CDR3 is 17 residues long. Germline V CDR1 and CDR2: LGHNA, YSLEER. Trimming shortened V by 0 bases and J by 5 bases, and 17 bases separated the two germline ends. The CDR3 reads CASSQDTPQRAHNEQFF. Here the CDR3 DNA reads TGCGCCAGCAGCCAAGATACCCCCCAGCGGGCACACAATGAGCAGTTCTTC.

The chain is built from TRBV7-3 and TRBJ2-3; no clear D. The germline V gene encodes CDR1 SGHTA and CDR2 FQGTGA. CDR3 length equals 13 residues. Between the trimmed V and J ends, which lost 5 bases and 5 bases, there was a span of 11 bases. Written as DNA, the CDR3 is TGTGCCAGCAGCGTAAACTCTTTAGATACGCAGTATTTT. It translates to CASSVNSLDTQYF.

The gene calls are TRBV11-3 and TRBJ1-1, with D possibly TRBD1 on 5 matching bases. The V end lost 5 bases, the J end lost 3 bases, and 13 bases lay between the germline ends. The CDR3 is made up of 14 amino acids. Per the germline V gene, CDR1 is SGHNT and CDR2 is YENEEA. The CDR3 DNA reads TGTGCCAGCAGCCCTTACCGGGGCCACACTGAAGCTTTCTTT. The encoded protein is CASSPYRGHTEAFF.

The genes are TRBV7-2 and TRBJ1-3; D remains unclear. CDR1 is SGHTA, CDR2 FQGNSA, per germline. The CDR3 sequence is 17 residues long. Trimming left V 1 base short and J 1 base short, with 14 bases between. The CDR3 region has the DNA TGTGCCAGCAGCTTAGGGTGGGAAGGCGCGTCTGGAAACACCATATATTTT. Amino acids: CASSLGWEGASGNTIYF.

The rearrangement uses TRBV5-1 and TRBJ2-5, with 11 bases lining up with TRBD2. The CDR3 consists of 16 residues. The germline V gene has CDR1 SGHRS and CDR2 YFSETQ. J was trimmed by 5 bases and V by 3 bases; bases with no gene match: 9. The chain's CDR3 is CASSWDTSGSGETQYF. The CDR3 nucleotides read TGCGCCAGCAGCTGGGATACTAGCGGGAGTGGTGAGACCCAGTACTTC.

The V and J genes are TRBV6-1 and TRBJ2-7, with a weak D call TRBD2 (6 bases). The CDR3 has 14 amino acids. V was shortened by 7 bases and J by 2 bases, with 15 bases between the two germline ends. Germline V gene sequence: CDR1 MNHNS, CDR2 SASEGT. Here the CDR3 reads CASTPTGTPYEQYF. As DNA, the CDR3 is TGTGCCAGCACCCCGACCGGGACTCCCTACGAGCAGTACTTC.

This chain links TRBV28 with TRBJ2-7, with 10 bases lining up with TRBD1. Germline V gene data show CDR1 as MDHEN and CDR2 as SYDVKM. The V and J ends lost 6 bases and 2 bases, in that order; junction bases with no gene match: 4. CDR3 length: 14 amino acids. The CDR3 DNA is TGTGCCAGCAGCGGACAGGGGGGGCCCTACGAGCAGTACTTC. Protein product: CASSGQGGPYEQYF.

This chain connects TRBV27 to TRBJ2-2; the D is unclear. V was cut by 5 bases and J by 3 bases, with 4 bases left in between. The CDR3 runs to 12 residues. Germline assignment: CDR1 MNHEY and CDR2 SMNVEV (reference sequence). The CDR3 sequence is CASSPHTGELFF. The DNA for the CDR3 is TGTGCCAGCAGTCCTCACACCGGGGAGCTGTTTTTT.

V is TRBV12-5 and J is TRBJ1-1, with no clear D. The V and J ends lost 6 bases and 1 base respectively, with 3 bases between them. Germline V gene lookup returns CDR1 LGHNT and CDR2 FRNRAP. This CDR3 has 11 amino acids. Here the CDR3 reads CASGENTEAFF. The CDR3 DNA reads as TGTGCTAGTGGAGAGAACACTGAAGCTTTCTTT.

The V gene is TRBV11-2, the J gene TRBJ1-1; D uncertain. This CDR3 has 16 amino acids. The V end lost 0 bases, the J end lost 2 bases, and 13 bases lay between the germline ends. Per germline, CDR1 SGHAT and CDR2 FQNNGV. The CDR3 nucleotides are TGTGCCAGCAGCTTAGATTTTTGGGAGTATAACACTGAAGCTTTCTTT. Translating it yields CASSLDFWEYNTEAFF.

V and J are TRBV10-3 and TRBJ2-1, with 8 bases aligning to TRBD1. Unmatched junction bases numbered 7, after V lost 7 bases and J lost 8 bases. CDR1 and CDR2 (germline): ENHRY, SYGVKD. This CDR3 has 13 amino acids. CDR3 residues: CAITPDRVHEQFF. The CDR3 coding sequence is TGTGCCATCACCCCGGACAGGGTACATGAGCAGTTCTTC.

The chain combines TRBV7-6 with TRBJ2-1, with unresolved D. This CDR3 is 13 amino acids long. In germline, CDR1 is SGHVS, CDR2 FNYEAQ. Trimming took 1 base from V and 7 from J, leaving 8 bases between them. The CDR3 spells CASSLEVVNEQFF. The CDR3 nucleotides read TGTGCCAGCAGCTTAGAAGTTGTGAATGAGCAGTTCTTC.

The rearrangement links TRBV25-1 to TRBJ2-5; TRBD2 matches at 7 bases. Germline assignment: CDR1 MGHDK and CDR2 SYGVNS. J lost 0 bases, V lost 0 bases, and 7 bases had no gene match. This CDR3 has 17 amino acids. CDR3 nucleotides: TGTGCCAGCAGTGAATACCGTCCCGGGACTAACCAAGAGACCCAGTACTTC. This gives the protein CASSEYRPGTNQETQYF.

The chain has TRBV5-6 and TRBJ2-2; D call uncertain. The germline CDR1 and CDR2 sequences are SGHDT and YYEEEE. The CDR3 consists of 16 residues. V shed 0 bases and J shed 3 bases, with 12 bases lying between them. Written as DNA, the CDR3 is TGTGCCAGCAGCTTGGAGGGATGGACGGACACCGGGGAGCTGTTTTTT. Translated, it gives CASSLEGWTDTGELFF.

This chain links TRBV28 with TRBJ1-2; D is undetermined. The germline V gene has CDR1 MDHEN and CDR2 SYDVKM. V was pared by 1 base and J by 4 bases, with 13 bases between. The CDR3 totals 15 residues. This CDR3 is CASSLSGSSRYGYTF. Here the CDR3 DNA reads TGTGCCAGCAGTTTATCGGGGTCGAGCCGCTATGGCTACACCTTC.

This rearrangement joins TRBV6-1 to TRBJ1-1; unclear D gene. V lost 6 bases and J 10 bases, leaving 21 bases between the germline ends. CDR3 length equals 14 residues. The germline V gene encodes CDR1 MNHNS and CDR2 SASEGT. The CDR3 DNA sequence: TGTGCCAGCAGAGCTCCGGGAACCACTATAGGAGCTTTCTTT. It translates to CASRAPGTTIGAFF.

The genes are TRBV6-5 and TRBJ2-5; possibly TRBD1 for D (6 bases). Germline V gives CDR1 MNHEY, CDR2 SVGAGI. With 6 bases removed from V and 13 bases from J, the gap between germline ends came to 18 bases. The CDR3 contains 12 residues. CDR3 protein: CASSPSGQPAYF. The CDR3, as DNA: TGTGCCAGCAGCCCGAGCGGACAGCCAGCGTACTTC.

The V call is TRBV15, the J call TRBJ2-1; possibly TRBD2 for D (5 bases). V lost 1 base to trimming and J lost 4 bases, with 8 bases between them. Germline assignment: CDR1 LNHNV and CDR2 YYDKDF (reference sequence). The CDR3 has 14 residues. The CDR3 bases are TGTGCCACCAGCAGAGTTCGGGATTACAATGAGCAGTTCTTC. It is translated as CATSRVRDYNEQFF.

This clone was detected only once. The genes are TRBV6-5 and TRBJ2-7, with TRBD1 as a possible D gene (6 bases). Per the germline V gene, CDR1 is MNHEY and CDR2 is SVGAGI. With 6 bases removed from V and 0 bases from J, the gap between germline ends came to 15 bases. The CDR3 consists of 15 residues. The CDR3 DNA follows: TGTGCCAGCAGCCCCGGGACATACGCCTCCTACGAGCAGTACTTC. Its protein product is CASSPGTYASYEQYF.